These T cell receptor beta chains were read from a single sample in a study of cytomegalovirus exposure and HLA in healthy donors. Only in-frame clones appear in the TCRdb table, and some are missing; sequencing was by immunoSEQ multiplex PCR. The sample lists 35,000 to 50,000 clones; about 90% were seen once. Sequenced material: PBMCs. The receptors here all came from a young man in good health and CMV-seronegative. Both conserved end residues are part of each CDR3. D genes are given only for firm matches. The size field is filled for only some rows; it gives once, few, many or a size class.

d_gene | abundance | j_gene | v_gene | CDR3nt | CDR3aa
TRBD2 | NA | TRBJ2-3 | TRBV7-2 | TGTGCCAGCAGCTTAGAACTAGCGGCCTTCACAGATACGCAGTATTTT | CASSLELAAFTDTQYF
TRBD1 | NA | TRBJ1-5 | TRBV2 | TGTGCCAGCAGTCGGGACAGCCGTTTGGGGCCCCAGCATTTT | CASSRDSRLGPQHF
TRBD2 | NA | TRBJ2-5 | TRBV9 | TGTGCCAGCAGCCAAGGGACTAGGGGTTTTGAAAAAGAGACCCAGTACTTC | CASSQGTRGFEKETQYF
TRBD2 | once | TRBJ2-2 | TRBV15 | TGTGCCACCAGCAGAGATAGGACTAGCGAGAACACCGGGGAGCTGTTTTTT | CATSRDRTSENTGELFF
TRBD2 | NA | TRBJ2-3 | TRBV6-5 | TGTGCCAGCAGTCCCGGGACTAGCGGGGTGGATACGCAGTATTTT | CASSPGTSGVDTQYF
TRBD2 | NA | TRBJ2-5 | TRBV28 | TGTGCCAGCAGTTCCCGGAATGGACTAGCGGGAATGGTAGGCCAAGAGACCCAGTACTTC | CASSSRNGLAGMVGQETQYF
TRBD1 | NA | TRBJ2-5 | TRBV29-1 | TGCAGCGTTAGTGGACAGGGGATAGAGACCCAGTACTTC | CSVSGQGIETQYF
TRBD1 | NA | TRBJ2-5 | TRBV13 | TGTGCCAGCAGCCCCTCGACAGGGGGAGAGACCCAGTACTTC | CASSPSTGGETQYF
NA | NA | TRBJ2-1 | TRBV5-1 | TGCGCCAGCAGCTCCACTACCCCGCGGGAGCAGTTCTTC | CASSSTTPREQFF
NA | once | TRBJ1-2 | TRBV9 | TGTGCCAGCAGCCCAACAGGCATCTATGGCTACACCTTC | CASSPTGIYGYTF
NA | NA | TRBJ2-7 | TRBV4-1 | TGCGCCAGCAGCCCCTACACTACATTACCCTACGAGCAGTACTTC | CASSPYTTLPYEQYF
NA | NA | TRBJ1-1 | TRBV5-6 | TGTGCCAGCAGCTTGGGGAGACTGAACACTGAAGCTTTCTTT | CASSLGRLNTEAFF
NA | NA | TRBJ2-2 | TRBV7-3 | TGTGCCAGCAGCTTAACTCCAACTACTAACACCGGGGAGCTGTTTTTT | CASSLTPTTNTGELFF
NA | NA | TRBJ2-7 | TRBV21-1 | TGTGCCAGCAGAAACACCCCCAAACAGGATTCCTACGAGCAGTACTTC | CASRNTPKQDSYEQYF
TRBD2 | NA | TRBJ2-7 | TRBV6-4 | TGTGCCAGCAGTGAGGCCGGGAGGGTAGACTACGAGCAGTACTTC | CASSEAGRVDYEQYF
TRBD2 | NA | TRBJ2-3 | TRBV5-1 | TGCGCCAGCACTCCGGGACTAGCGGGGGGGACTAGCACAGATACGCAGTATTTT | CASTPGLAGGTSTDTQYF